This passage covers 32 T cell receptor beta chains from one sample sequenced in a study of blood T cell repertoires in COVID-19. Here immunoSEQ multiplex PCR was the method, and the copy in TCRdb shows in-frame clones only, minus some. Among 85,000 to 110,000 clones listed, roughly 80% were seen once. The sample comprised peripheral blood. These receptors originate from a human donor in a cohort sampled during active COVID-19.

CDR3 region: CATSDSRGRPDTGELFF. CDR3 bases: TGTGCCACCAGTGATTCCCGAGGTCGCCCGGACACCGGGGAGCTGTTTTTT. The gene calls are TRBV24-1 and TRBJ2-2; D gene uncertain. Germline CDR1 reads KGHDR; CDR2 reads SFDVKD. V was trimmed by 2 bases and J by 3 bases, leaving 15 bases between them. CDR3 length: 17 amino acids.

This chain uses TRBV5-4 with TRBJ1-3, with D hard to call. CDR1 and CDR2 (germline): SGHNT, YYREEE (reference sequence). V was trimmed by 4 bases and J by 4 bases, leaving 12 bases between them. The CDR3 is 14 residues long. Here the CDR3 DNA reads TGTGCCAGCAGCCAAGACATCTCCGGAAACACCATATATTTT. It yields the protein CASSQDISGNTIYF.

V gene TRBV13 combines with J gene TRBJ1-5, with 9 positions matching TRBD1. This CDR3 has 16 residues. Germline loops: CDR1 PRHDT, CDR2 FYEKMQ (reference sequence). V gave up 5 bases and J gave up 2 bases; unmatched junction bases: 7. The CDR3 DNA is TGTGCCAGCAGCCGAAGACAGGGGGGCCGCAATCAGCCCCAGCATTTT. It translates to CASSRRQGGRNQPQHF.

The chain is built from TRBV30 and TRBJ1-2; weak D call: TRBD1 (5 bases). There are 17 residues in the CDR3. The germline V gene encodes CDR1 GTSNPN and CDR2 SVGIG (reference sequence). V lost 2 bases and J 0 bases, leaving 19 bases between the germline ends. Written as DNA, the CDR3 is TGTGCCTGGAGTCCTAGGTGGGGGGAACCCTCTAACTATGGCTACACCTTC. Translating gives CAWSPRWGEPSNYGYTF.

This clone was seen only once. The chain joins TRBV7-3 to TRBJ2-4, with D maybe TRBD2 (5 bases). The CDR3 runs 13 residues. Trimming pared 3 bases from V and 9 bases from J, leaving 12 bases between. CDR1 and CDR2 (germline): SGHTA, FQGTGA. The CDR3 sequence is CASSLREHGIQYF. The CDR3 nucleotides are TGTGCCAGCAGCTTGAGGGAGCACGGCATTCAGTACTTC.

This rearrangement joins TRBV5-1 to TRBJ1-1; no clear D. The CDR3 contains 13 residues. The germline V and J ends were trimmed by 1 base and 4 bases, with 8 bases remaining between them. The germline CDR1 and CDR2 sequences are SGHRS and YFSETQ. The CDR3 is CASSLSRSTEAFF. Here the CDR3 DNA reads TGCGCCAGCAGCTTGTCTAGGAGCACTGAAGCTTTCTTT.

The J gene is TRBJ1-5, the V gene TRBV29-1; the match to TRBD1 covers 9 bases. Germline lookup yields CDR1 SQVTM and CDR2 ANQGSEA. Unmatched junction bases numbered 7, after V lost 6 bases and J lost 4 bases. The CDR3 runs 14 residues. The CDR3: CSVGGGTGNQPQHF. CDR3 sequence (DNA): TGCAGCGTGGGCGGAGGGACAGGGAATCAGCCCCAGCATTTT.

The chain is built from TRBV11-2 and TRBJ1-4; weak D call: TRBD1 (5 bases). The CDR3 extends over 15 amino acids. The V gene lost 5 bases and the J gene lost 8 bases, with 18 bases spanning the gap. Looked up from germline, CDR1 is SGHAT and CDR2 is FQNNGV. CDR3 loop: CASSISGGEWEKLFF. Written as DNA, the CDR3 is TGTGCCAGCAGCATATCGGGGGGGGAATGGGAAAAACTGTTTTTT. The full variable domain, completed using reference TRBV11-2 and TRBJ1-4, is EAGVAQSPRYKIIEKRQSVAFWCNPISGHATLYWYQQILGQGPKLLIQFQNNGVVDDSQLPKDRFSAERLKGVDSTLKIQPAKLEDSAVYLCASSISGGEWEKLFFGSGTQLSVL.

This clone was counted once. The gene calls are TRBV5-1 and TRBJ1-5; maybe TRBD1 (5 bases). V lost 0 bases and J 5 bases, leaving 9 bases between the germline ends. The CDR3 contains 14 residues. The V gene's germline CDR1 is SGHRS and CDR2 YFSETQ. The CDR3 DNA is TGCGCCAGCAGCTTGGCGGGGGGAGATCAGCCCCAGCATTTT. It specifies CASSLAGGDQPQHF.

The chain links TRBV3-1 (or the pseudogene TRBV3-2) to TRBJ2-3; 10 bases fit TRBD2. The V and J ends lost 4 bases and 0 bases, in that order; junction bases with no gene match: 4. The germline gives CDR1 LGHDT, CDR2 YNNKEL (reference sequence). CDR3 length: 16 residues. CDR3 sequence reads: CASSPLAGASTDTQYF. The CDR3 bases are TGTGCCAGCAGCCCCCTAGCGGGGGCTAGCACAGATACGCAGTATTTT.

The chain recombines TRBV9 with TRBJ2-3, with D tentatively TRBD2 (5 bases). V was shortened by 1 base and J by 1 base, with 7 bases between the two germline ends. The CDR3 runs to 14 residues. In germline, CDR1 is SGDLS, CDR2 YYNGEE. Here the CDR3 DNA reads TGTGCCAGCAGCGTATACGGGGGCACAGATACGCAGTATTTT. Amino acids: CASSVYGGTDTQYF.

This clone was counted only a few times. The DNA of the CDR3 is TGTGCCAGCAGCCAAGGTCGGGCAGGGCGGATAACTGAAGCTTTCTTT. Its protein product is CASSQGRAGRITEAFF. The rearrangement joins TRBV3-1 (or the pseudogene TRBV3-2) to TRBJ1-1, with D perhaps TRBD1 (5 bases). Per the germline V gene, CDR1 is LGHDT and CDR2 is YNNKEL (reference sequence). The V end was cut by 1 base, the J end by 5 bases, with 17 bases between. This CDR3 region has 16 residues.

Notes on this clone: This sample includes further DNA sequences coding for the same CDR3. This chain uses TRBV10-1 with TRBJ1-1; no firm D call. The CDR3 extends over 14 amino acids. With 0 bases removed from V and 1 base from J, the gap between germline ends came to 6 bases. CDR1 is WNHNN, CDR2 SYGVQD, per germline (reference sequence). The chain's CDR3 is CASSESPGNTEAFF. The CDR3 bases are TGCGCCAGCAGTGAGTCGCCCGGGAACACTGAAGCTTTCTTT.

The V gene is TRBV30, the J gene TRBJ1-1, with D possibly being TRBD1 (5 bases). CDR1 and CDR2 (germline): GTSNPN, SVGIG (reference sequence). Trimming removed 3 bases at V and 1 base at J, with 12 bases between. The CDR3 extends over 14 amino acids. The CDR3 reads CAWSHGGGNTEAFF. For the CDR3, the DNA is TGTGCCTGGAGCCATGGGGGGGGGAACACTGAAGCTTTCTTT.

The chain recombines TRBV19 with TRBJ1-5, with D hard to call. Germline-derived CDR1 and CDR2 are LNHDA and SQIVND (reference sequence). The CDR3 covers 15 residues. Trimming left V 4 bases short and J 0 bases short, with 10 bases between. This CDR3 is CASSTQRRSNQPQHF. The CDR3 DNA reads as TGTGCCAGTAGTACCCAGAGGCGTAGCAATCAGCCCCAGCATTTT.

J is TRBJ1-5 and V is TRBV4-2; D is ambiguous. V lost 1 base and J 0 bases, leaving 13 bases between the germline ends. This CDR3 comprises 17 residues. CDR1 and CDR2 (germline): LGHNA, YNFKEQ. The CDR3 region has the DNA TGTGCCAGCAGCCAAGTGTGGACTCCAAATAGCAATCAGCCCCAGCATTTT. It specifies CASSQVWTPNSNQPQHF.

The J gene is TRBJ2-3, the V gene TRBV11-3; 15 positions match TRBD2. Germline V gene data show CDR1 as SGHNT and CDR2 as YENEEA. After removal of 5 bases from V and 2 bases from J, the junction contained 5 bases not matched to a gene. The CDR3 runs to 17 residues. The CDR3 reads CASSKGLAGGATDTQYF. The CDR3 DNA follows: TGTGCCAGCAGCAAGGGACTAGCGGGGGGAGCCACAGATACGCAGTATTTT.

This clone occurred once. The J gene is TRBJ1-2, the V gene TRBV2; D is possibly TRBD1 (6 bases). Trimming stripped 6 bases from V and 1 base from J, with 15 bases between. Per germline, CDR1 SNHLY and CDR2 FYNNEI. The CDR3 extends over 15 amino acids. The CDR3 coding sequence is TGTGCCAGCAGGTTGGAACAGGGTGGTAACTATGGCTACACCTTC. This encodes CASRLEQGGNYGYTF.

This chain joins TRBV7-2 and TRBJ1-1; D might be TRBD1 (6 bases). The CDR3 length is 15 residues. Germline V gives CDR1 SGHTA, CDR2 FQGNSA. Trimming removed 5 bases from V and 1 base from J, with 14 bases in between. The DNA for the CDR3 is TGTGCCAGCAGCCCACCTGGACAGTGGAACACTGAAGCTTTCTTT. This sequence encodes CASSPPGQWNTEAFF. The whole variable domain, filled in from reference TRBV7-2 and TRBJ1-1, reads GAGVSQSPSNKVTEKGKDVELRCDPISGHTALYWYRQSLGQGLEFLIYFQGNSAPDKSGLPSDRFSAERTGGSVSTLTIQRTQQEDSAVYLCASSPPGQWNTEAFFGQGTRLTVV.

The chain employs TRBV9 and TRBJ1-3; 9 bases fit TRBD1. The V gene's germline CDR1 is SGDLS and CDR2 YYNGEE. Unmatched junction bases numbered 6, after V lost 1 base and J lost 7 bases. The CDR3 totals 15 residues. The CDR3 region is CASSVRGDRVNTIYF. CDR3 coding DNA: TGTGCCAGCAGCGTAAGGGGGGACAGGGTGAACACCATATATTTT.

The gene calls are TRBV30 and TRBJ2-2, with D possibly being TRBD2 (5 bases). The V end was cut by 0 bases, the J end by 6 bases, with 11 bases between. The CDR3 length is 14 residues. The germline gives CDR1 GTSNPN, CDR2 SVGIG (reference sequence). CDR3 region: CAWSVTGIAGELFF. As DNA, the CDR3 is TGTGCCTGGAGTGTAACCGGGATTGCCGGGGAGCTGTTTTTT.

The chain has TRBV9 and TRBJ2-7, with D unclear. The CDR3 contains 14 residues. Trimming took 0 bases from V and 0 from J, leaving 7 bases between them. Germline loops: CDR1 SGDLS, CDR2 YYNGEE. For the CDR3, the DNA is TGTGCCAGCAGCGTAGGCAGTTCCTCCTACGAGCAGTACTTC. Amino acid sequence: CASSVGSSSYEQYF.

V is TRBV5-1 and J is TRBJ2-2, with D possibly matching TRBD2 (5 bases). The CDR3 is made up of 14 amino acids. V lost 4 bases and J 8 bases, leaving 15 bases between the germline ends. Germline V CDR1 and CDR2: SGHRS, YFSETQ. CDR3 nucleotide sequence: TGCGCCAGCAGCGGCGGTGGAGGTTCTGGGGAGCTGTTTTTT. Translation: CASSGGGGSGELFF.

This chain links TRBV5-1 with TRBJ1-2; a weak D match, TRBD1 (5 bases). Germline V gives CDR1 SGHRS, CDR2 YFSETQ. The CDR3 extends over 15 amino acids. Trimming stripped 0 bases from V and 4 bases from J, with 13 bases between. The CDR3: CASSLEGTTGYGYTF. In nucleotides, the CDR3 is TGCGCCAGCAGCTTGGAGGGGACTACAGGCTATGGCTACACCTTC.

For the CDR3, the DNA is TGTGCCAGCACCGAACAGACAGGGGGCAATCAGCCCCAGCATTTT. This sequence encodes CASTEQTGGNQPQHF. This chain joins TRBV6-5 and TRBJ1-5; 8 bases line up with TRBD1. Per the germline V gene, CDR1 is MNHEY and CDR2 is SVGAGI. V shed 7 bases and J 2 bases; nucleotides not matched to a gene: 7. The CDR3 runs to 15 residues.

Only one count was recorded for this clone. The rearrangement links TRBV5-1 to TRBJ2-2; TRBD1 agrees at 9 bases. CDR1 and CDR2 from the germline V gene are SGHRS and YFSETQ. J was trimmed by 0 bases and V by 4 bases; bases with no gene match: 4. This CDR3 is 16 amino acids long. CDR3 nucleotides: TGCGCCAGCAGCCCGGGACAGGGCGCGAACACCGGGGAGCTGTTTTTT. This translates into CASSPGQGANTGELFF.

The rearrangement uses TRBV19 and TRBJ2-3, with 7 bases identical to TRBD2. CDR1 and CDR2 (germline): LNHDA, SQIVND (reference sequence). The junction had 4 bases not matched to a gene; V was cut back by 3 bases and J by 4 bases. CDR3 length equals 14 residues. The CDR3 sequence is CASSMPGLPDTQYF. The CDR3 region has the DNA TGTGCCAGTAGTATGCCGGGACTACCAGATACGCAGTATTTT.

This clone was seen once. The rearrangement joins TRBV9 to TRBJ2-2; TRBD1 matches at 9 bases. The CDR3 is 15 residues long. Trimming removed 6 bases from V and 5 bases from J; junction bases left unmatched: 8. CDR1 and CDR2 from the germline V gene are SGDLS and YYNGEE. The CDR3 DNA follows: TGTGCCAGCACCACCACAGGGGGCGGAACCGGGGAGCTGTTTTTT. Amino acids: CASTTTGGGTGELFF.

This clone was seen a handful of times. This chain links TRBV11-2 with TRBJ1-4; possible D gene TRBD1, 6 bases. The CDR3 runs 14 residues. Germline CDR1 and CDR2: SGHAT and FQNNGV. V was clipped by 4 bases and J by 8 bases, with 14 bases between them. The CDR3 here is CASSSGVKAEKLFF. CDR3 nucleotides: TGTGCCAGCAGCTCAGGGGTTAAGGCGGAAAAACTGTTTTTT.

This clone has only a few counts. The CDR3 reads CASSQDGIAYLNTQYF. The DNA for the CDR3 is TGTGCCAGCAGCCAAGACGGAATAGCATATTTGAATACGCAGTATTTT. The J gene is TRBJ2-3, the V gene TRBV3-1 (or the pseudogene TRBV3-2); D uncertain. The V gene's germline CDR1 is LGHDT and CDR2 YNNKEL (reference sequence). The germline V and J ends were trimmed by 0 bases and 7 bases, with 17 bases remaining between them. This CDR3 comprises 16 residues.

The chain links TRBV6-5 to TRBJ1-1, with a tentative D call TRBD1 (6 bases). CDR1 is MNHEY and CDR2 is SVGAGI in the germline V gene. The CDR3 runs to 14 residues. V was trimmed by 6 bases and J by 5 bases, leaving 16 bases between them. CDR3 coding DNA: TGTGCCAGCAGGAGGGTGGGGGCTGTAACTGAAGCTTTCTTT. Translating it yields CASRRVGAVTEAFF.

This chain connects TRBV5-1 to TRBJ1-6, with D perhaps matching TRBD1 (6 bases). Germline V gene sequence: CDR1 SGHRS, CDR2 YFSETQ. Trimming took 0 bases from V and 7 from J, leaving 14 bases between them. This CDR3 has 16 residues. CDR3 sequence reads: CASSLGGGHKNSPLHF. For the CDR3, the DNA is TGCGCCAGCAGCTTGGGGGGGGGACACAAGAATTCACCCCTCCACTTT.